What follows are 19 T cell receptor beta chains derived from one specimen sequenced in a study of cytomegalovirus exposure and HLA in healthy donors. 60 Vbeta and 13 Jbeta primers were used in PCR. Using immunoSEQ multiplex PCR, the repertoire was profiled, and TCRdb retains in-frame clones only, with some absent. The sample includes 130,000 or so clones, roughly four fifths of them seen just once. The specimen sequenced was PBMCs. All receptors come from a woman aged 40-49 years in good health and CMV-seropositive.

This sequence joins TRBV5-6 and TRBJ2-5; D ambiguous. Trimming left V 0 bases short and J 3 bases short, with 15 bases between. Germline V CDR1 and CDR2: SGHDT, YYEEEE. The CDR3 contains 16 residues. As DNA, the CDR3 is TGTGCCAGCAGCTTGGGGGCAGGCCCGAAGGAAGAGACCCAGTACTTC. This sequence encodes CASSLGAGPKEETQYF.

The chain carries TRBV9 and TRBJ1-2, with D possibly TRBD1 on 5 matching bases. This CDR3 comprises 15 residues. Trimming took 0 bases from V and 3 from J, leaving 12 bases between them. CDR1 is SGDLS, CDR2 YYNGEE, per germline. In DNA form, the CDR3 reads TGTGCCAGCAGCGTAGGTACAGGCGGGGACTATGGCTACACCTTC. Translating it yields CASSVGTGGDYGYTF.

In its sample, this clone was seen once. The rearrangement uses TRBV7-2 and TRBJ1-2; TRBD1 aligns across 10 bases. The germline CDR1 and CDR2 sequences are SGHTA and FQGNSA. The length of the CDR3 is 15 residues. V shed 5 bases and J 7 bases; nucleotides not matched to a gene: 10. This CDR3 is CASSPYRDRGGGYTF. CDR3 nucleotides: TGTGCCAGCAGCCCATACCGGGACAGGGGTGGTGGCTACACCTTC.

The rearrangement joins TRBV6-5 to TRBJ1-4; maybe TRBD1 (5 bases). The CDR3 runs 14 residues. The V end lost 6 bases, the J end lost 4 bases, and 12 bases lay between the germline ends. Germline V CDR1 and CDR2: MNHEY, SVGAGI. The CDR3 protein is CASRGPGNNEKLFF. DNA for the CDR3: TGTGCCAGCAGGGGGCCAGGGAATAATGAAAAACTGTTTTTT.

The count of this clone is one. This rearrangement joins TRBV2 to TRBJ1-4; 8 positions match TRBD1. Unmatched junction bases numbered 4, after V lost 9 bases and J lost 7 bases. The germline V gene has CDR1 SNHLY and CDR2 FYNNEI. This CDR3 is built from 12 residues. CDR3 in amino acids: CASGQGPEKLFF. CDR3 DNA sequence: TGTGCCAGTGGACAGGGCCCTGAAAAACTGTTTTTT.

The genes are TRBV28 and TRBJ2-1, with D possibly TRBD2 on 6 matching bases. Germline V gene data show CDR1 as MDHEN and CDR2 as SYDVKM. The CDR3 runs 14 residues. V was cut by 3 bases and J by 6 bases, with 12 bases left in between. CDR3 coding DNA: TGTGCCAGCAGTTTTCCGGGAGACTCCAATGAGCAGTTCTTC. It is translated as CASSFPGDSNEQFF.

V and J are TRBV19 and TRBJ2-1; 7 bases map to TRBD1. The V gene's germline CDR1 is LNHDA and CDR2 SQIVND (reference sequence). Losses at the gene ends were 10 bases for V and 9 bases for J; bases not matched to a gene: 15. The CDR3 is 14 residues long. This chain's CDR3 is CAISSSTGSGEQFF. The CDR3, as DNA: TGTGCCATCAGTTCCTCGACAGGGAGCGGTGAGCAGTTCTTC.

This clone was counted a few times. V usage is TRBV9 and J usage is TRBJ2-2; unclear D gene. Trimming took off 0 bases at V and 8 bases at J, with 8 bases between the two ends. This CDR3 is 13 amino acids long. The germline V gene encodes CDR1 SGDLS and CDR2 YYNGEE. The CDR3 protein is CASSVVIVGELFF. DNA of the CDR3: TGTGCCAGCAGCGTAGTTATTGTGGGGGAGCTGTTTTTT.

The chain couples TRBV19 to TRBJ2-1; D perhaps matches TRBD2 (5 bases). Germline assignment: CDR1 LNHDA and CDR2 SQIVND (reference sequence). V lost 6 bases and J 8 bases, leaving 14 bases between the germline ends. The CDR3 covers 13 residues. The CDR3: CASRKRLGDEQFF. The CDR3, as DNA: TGTGCCAGTAGGAAGCGGTTGGGTGATGAGCAGTTCTTC.

The J gene is TRBJ1-2, the V gene TRBV4-2; D not certain. The CDR3 totals 13 residues. Germline CDR1 and CDR2: LGHNA and YNFKEQ. V was shortened by 0 bases and J by 8 bases, with 10 bases between the two germline ends. Written as DNA, the CDR3 is TGTGCCAGCAGCCAAGAAGCGGGGTGGGGCTACACCTTC. Translating it yields CASSQEAGWGYTF.

V usage is TRBV29-1 and J usage is TRBJ2-3, with TRBD2 matching over 8 bases. Germline V lookup: CDR1 SQVTM, CDR2 ANQGSEA. This CDR3 is 18 amino acids long. V lost 1 base and J lost 3; bases outside the gene matches: 15. The DNA of the CDR3 is TGCAGCGTTGAAGGTGTGGTAGCGGGACCCCTGCGGACAGATACGCAGTATTTT. Translated: CSVEGVVAGPLRTDTQYF.

In DNA, the CDR3 is TGTGCCAGCAGCCTCTCGGGGGGGGCCAACGTCCTGACTTTC. Translation: CASSLSGGANVLTF. The genes are TRBV14 and TRBJ2-6; D is possibly TRBD2 (5 bases). This CDR3 region has 14 residues. Looked up from germline, CDR1 is SGHDN and CDR2 is FVKESK. V was clipped by 4 bases and J by 4 bases, with 8 bases between them.

This chain uses TRBV28 with TRBJ2-1, with TRBD2 identical over 8 bases. The CDR3 extends over 14 amino acids. Trimming took 9 bases from V and 4 from J; bases not matched to a gene: 8. Germline V CDR1 and CDR2: MDHEN, SYDVKM. CDR3 sequence reads: CASPPSGQYNEQFF. In DNA form, the CDR3 reads TGTGCCAGTCCCCCTAGCGGGCAGTACAATGAGCAGTTCTTC.

The chain joins TRBV29-1 to TRBJ2-7; no definite D call. The germline CDR1 and CDR2 sequences are SQVTM and ANQGSEA. V was cut by 1 base and J by 3 bases, with 16 bases left in between. The CDR3 length is 15 residues. CDR3 sequence (DNA): TGCAGCGTTGAAGTGAGTGGTTTAGGAGTCTACGAGCAGTACTTC. It encodes CSVEVSGLGVYEQYF.

The V call is TRBV5-6, the J call TRBJ1-2, with 9 bases fitting TRBD1. With 0 bases clipped from V and 13 bases from J, the junction kept 4 bases outside the gene matches. Germline V lookup: CDR1 SGHDT, CDR2 YYEEEE. The CDR3 is 12 residues long. The CDR3 region is CASSLAKDRGTF. In DNA form, the CDR3 reads TGTGCCAGCAGCTTGGCCAAGGACAGGGGCACCTTC.

The J gene is TRBJ1-1, the V gene TRBV7-2; D not certain. This CDR3 is built from 14 residues. Per the germline V gene, CDR1 is SGHTA and CDR2 is FQGNSA. V was trimmed by 4 bases and J by 1 base, leaving 10 bases between them. The CDR3 DNA is TGTGCCAGCAGCTACCCGCCGGGGAACACTGAAGCTTTCTTT. Its translation: CASSYPPGNTEAFF.

The chain combines TRBV25-1 with TRBJ2-7, with 7 bases aligning to TRBD2. V was pared by 6 bases and J by 7 bases, with 9 bases of the junction left unmatched. CDR1 is MGHDK and CDR2 is SYGVNS in the germline V gene. The CDR3 contains 13 residues. The CDR3 loop reads CASSPPGGREQYF. In DNA form, the CDR3 reads TGTGCCAGCAGCCCTCCCGGGGGGAGGGAGCAGTACTTC.

The CDR3 DNA sequence: TGTGCCAGCACCCCTTACCGGCAGGGGATCGAGGGCTACACCTTC. Translating gives CASTPYRQGIEGYTF. V gene TRBV6-5 combines with J gene TRBJ1-2; tentatively, D is TRBD1 (6 bases). Germline V gives CDR1 MNHEY, CDR2 SVGAGI. Trimming removed 7 bases from V and 8 bases from J, with 23 bases in between. There are 15 residues in the CDR3.

The count of this clone is one. V gene TRBV6-5 combines with J gene TRBJ2-7, with TRBD2 matching 7 bases. Germline V CDR1 and CDR2: MNHEY, SVGAGI. V lost 5 bases to trimming and J lost 5 bases; unmatched junction nucleotides: 9. CDR3 length: 14 amino acids. In DNA form, the CDR3 reads TGTGCCAGCAGTCTTCGGACTAGTTATAACGAGCAGTACTTC. It codes for CASSLRTSYNEQYF.